Presented here are 24 T cell receptor beta chains from one specimen sequenced in a study of T cell responses to AZD1222 COVID-19 vaccine (dated by TCRdb to the early 2020s). The sample's time point, from its label and the paper: about 28 days (+/-7) after the second vaccine dose. The method behind the library was the immunoSEQ multiplex PCR assay. This is the immuneACCESS table as TCRdb keeps it, with only in-frame sequences that have V and J called. A part of the clones is gone; compared with another copy, unresolved V genes explain less than half, and the rest is unexplained. The sample table holds approximately 170,000 clones, of which 90% to 95% were seen once. The ten largest clones take up 4.5% to 5.5% of the sample. Material: peripheral blood, obtained 28 days after the second AZD1222 dose. The receptors come from an adult who received the AZD1222 COVID-19 vaccine.

The chain recombines TRBV4-1 with TRBJ1-2; 10 nucleotides align to TRBD1. Unmatched junction bases numbered 5, after V lost 1 base and J lost 3 bases. The CDR3 is made up of 16 amino acids. Germline lookup yields CDR1 MGHRA and CDR2 YSYEKL. This CDR3 is CASSQGQGARDYGYTF. The CDR3 DNA sequence: TGCGCCAGCAGCCAAGGACAGGGGGCTCGGGACTATGGCTACACCTTC.

The rearrangement joins TRBV6-6 to TRBJ2-7, with 14 nucleotides matching TRBD2. The CDR3 loop spans 16 amino acids. The germline CDR1 and CDR2 sequences are MNHNY and SVGAGI (reference sequence). V was clipped by 6 bases and J by 4 bases; unmatched bases: 8. The CDR3 loop is CASSGTSGRELYEQYF. The CDR3 nucleotides are TGTGCCAGCAGCGGGACTAGCGGGAGAGAACTTTACGAGCAGTACTTC.

The chain couples TRBV28 to TRBJ1-4; no reliable D call. CDR1 and CDR2 from the germline V gene are MDHEN and SYDVKM. V shed 3 bases and J shed 4 bases, with 6 bases lying between them. This CDR3 has 13 amino acids. This CDR3 is CASSFPDNEKLFF. The CDR3 coding sequence is TGTGCCAGCAGTTTTCCCGATAATGAAAAACTGTTTTTT.

V usage is TRBV11-2 and J usage is TRBJ2-7; 7 bases map to TRBD2. The CDR3 loop spans 17 amino acids. Germline CDR1 SGHAT, CDR2 FQNNGV. Unmatched junction bases numbered 18, after V lost 5 bases and J lost 5 bases. The CDR3 spells CASSTSGGLGTRNEQYF. The CDR3 DNA reads TGTGCCAGCAGCACCTCGGGAGGCCTCGGGACCCGCAACGAGCAGTACTTC.

V and J are TRBV19 and TRBJ2-7; possible D gene TRBD1, 6 bases. The V end lost 9 bases, the J end lost 3 bases, and 12 bases lay between the germline ends. Germline CDR1 LNHDA, CDR2 SQIVND (reference sequence). The CDR3 length is 12 residues. The CDR3 nucleotides read TGTGCCAGCCAGGGACACCTCTACGAGCAGTACTTC. Its translation is CASQGHLYEQYF.

V gene TRBV28 combines with J gene TRBJ1-2, with 8 bases lining up with TRBD1. The ends lost 8 bases at V and 8 bases at J; junction bases unmatched: 10. CDR1 and CDR2 from the germline V gene are MDHEN and SYDVKM. This CDR3 comprises 13 residues. CDR3 bases: TGTGCCAGCGTCCGGTGGCAGGGGGCAGGCTACACCTTC. It codes for CASVRWQGAGYTF.

This chain uses TRBV7-9 with TRBJ2-1, with TRBD2 matching 9 bases. The ends lost 5 bases at V and 4 bases at J; junction bases unmatched: 6. The CDR3 has 15 amino acids. Germline V CDR1 and CDR2: SEHNR, FQNEAQ (reference sequence). The CDR3 region is CASSKRLAEYNEQFF. The DNA of the CDR3 is TGTGCCAGCAGCAAACGACTAGCGGAATACAATGAGCAGTTCTTC.

V gene TRBV25-1 combines with J gene TRBJ1-4; 7 bases align to TRBD1. J lost 8 bases, V lost 8 bases, and 11 bases had no gene match. Germline loops: CDR1 MGHDK, CDR2 SYGVNS. The CDR3 consists of 14 residues. The CDR3 nucleotides read TGTGCCAGCTCGAACAGGGGATTTGGCGAAAAACTGTTTTTT. Translation gives CASSNRGFGEKLFF.

This chain joins TRBV28 and TRBJ2-1; 8 nucleotides align to TRBD2. V lost 6 bases, J lost 4 bases, and 11 bases stayed unmatched. CDR1 and CDR2 (germline): MDHEN, SYDVKM. The CDR3 consists of 16 residues. CDR3 coding DNA: TGTGCCAGCAGCTCCCCAACTAGCGGAACTTACAATGAGCAGTTCTTC. Its protein is CASSSPTSGTYNEQFF.

This clone was observed once. The DNA for the CDR3 is TGTGCCTGGAGCACAGGGTGGGGGGAAAAACTGTTTTTT. Translating gives CAWSTGWGEKLFF. V gene TRBV30 combines with J gene TRBJ1-4; D might be TRBD1 (6 bases). The CDR3 covers 13 residues. Trimming stripped 3 bases from V and 8 bases from J, with 13 bases between. CDR1 is GTSNPN and CDR2 is SVGIG in the germline V gene (reference sequence).

This clone was detected only once. This chain joins TRBV9 and TRBJ1-2, with D possibly matching TRBD1 (5 bases). The CDR3 contains 14 residues. V shed 3 bases and J shed 4 bases, with 13 bases lying between them. Germline V CDR1 and CDR2: SGDLS, YYNGEE. The CDR3 DNA reads as TGTGCCAGCAGCGAGTCCGGGACGGGCTATGGCTACACCTTC. Translation gives CASSESGTGYGYTF.

This chain links TRBV14 with TRBJ1-1, with a possible D match to TRBD1 (5 bases). Trimming pared 4 bases from V and 9 bases from J, leaving 18 bases between. This CDR3 region has 14 residues. CDR1 and CDR2 from the germline V gene are SGHDN and FVKESK. This chain's CDR3 is CASSLSGTALQAFF. The CDR3 nucleotides read TGTGCCAGCAGCCTTTCCGGGACGGCCCTCCAAGCTTTCTTT.

Here the CDR3 reads CASTPGGTWRNEQFF. The CDR3 DNA sequence: TGTGCCAGCACTCCGGGGGGGACTTGGAGGAATGAGCAGTTCTTC. The chain employs TRBV28 and TRBJ2-1, with 8 bases identical to TRBD2. In germline, CDR1 is MDHEN, CDR2 SYDVKM. The CDR3 is 15 amino acids. The trim removed 7 bases at V and 7 bases at J, leaving 12 bases unmatched. Supplemented by reference TRBV28 and TRBJ2-1, the full variable domain reads DVKVTQSSRYLVKRTGEKVFLECVQDMDHENMFWYRQDPGLGLRLIYFSYDVKMKEKGDIPEGYSVSREKKERFSLILESASTNQTSMYLCASTPGGTWRNEQFFGPGTRLTVL.

Written as DNA, the CDR3 is TGTGCCAGCAGTTCGTACCGGGGGACAGAGACCCAGTACTTC. It is translated as CASSSYRGTETQYF. The chain is built from TRBV28 and TRBJ2-5; the D gene is possibly TRBD2 (6 bases). This CDR3 spans 14 amino acids. V was clipped by 4 bases and J by 4 bases, with 13 bases between them. CDR1 and CDR2 from the germline V gene are MDHEN and SYDVKM.

A single count supports this clone. This chain joins TRBV29-1 and TRBJ2-2; D gene uncertain. The CDR3 totals 13 residues. Germline CDR1 reads SQVTM; CDR2 reads ANQGSEA. Trimming cost V 6 bases and J 5 bases, with 13 bases left between them. The CDR3 loop reads CSVRPLGTGELFF. CDR3 bases: TGCAGCGTGCGGCCTCTTGGGACCGGGGAGCTGTTTTTT.

V usage is TRBV30 and J usage is TRBJ1-1; 8 bases align to TRBD1. Germline CDR1 GTSNPN, CDR2 SVGIG (reference sequence). The CDR3 contains 13 residues. Losses at the gene ends were 4 bases for V and 4 bases for J; bases not matched to a gene: 5. CDR3 coding DNA: TGTGCCTGGAACGGACAGGGTGTCACTGAAGCTTTCTTT. Its translation is CAWNGQGVTEAFF.

This clone was seen just once. The chain joins TRBV2 to TRBJ2-4, with D unclear. The germline CDR1 and CDR2 sequences are SNHLY and FYNNEI. This CDR3 spans 13 amino acids. V shed 1 base and J shed 9 bases, with 10 bases lying between them. The CDR3 spells CASSEVWKSIQYF. CDR3 bases: TGTGCCAGCAGTGAAGTTTGGAAATCCATTCAGTACTTC.

This chain uses TRBV29-1 with TRBJ1-1; no firm D call. The germline V gene encodes CDR1 SQVTM and CDR2 ANQGSEA. The germline V and J ends were trimmed by 4 bases and 0 bases, with 6 bases remaining between them. CDR3 length: 12 amino acids. CDR3 region: CSVGIMNTEAFF. In DNA, the CDR3 is TGCAGCGTTGGGATAATGAACACTGAAGCTTTCTTT.

The chain couples TRBV28 to TRBJ1-1; possibly TRBD1 for D (5 bases). The germline V and J ends were trimmed by 4 bases and 0 bases, with 6 bases remaining between them. The CDR3 loop spans 13 amino acids. Germline-derived CDR1 and CDR2 are MDHEN and SYDVKM. This CDR3 is CASSSTVNTEAFF. The CDR3 DNA follows: TGTGCCAGCAGTTCGACAGTGAACACTGAAGCTTTCTTT.

This clone was picked up one time. Germline and junction disagree at one end, which may indicate a read error. The chain combines TRBV3-1 (or the pseudogene TRBV3-2) with TRBJ2-1, with 11 bases fitting TRBD1. CDR3 length: 12 amino acids. Germline V gene lookup returns CDR1 LGHDT and CDR2 YNNKEL (reference sequence). The CDR3 region is CASSLMMGQGVF. The CDR3 DNA reads TGTGCCAGCAGCCTCATGATGGGACAGGGGGTCTTC.

The chain recombines TRBV7-6 with TRBJ2-2, with 7 bases identical to TRBD2. CDR3 length: 16 amino acids. V lost 5 bases to trimming and J lost 5 bases; unmatched junction nucleotides: 11. Germline assignment: CDR1 SGHVS and CDR2 FNYEAQ. CDR3 nucleotides: TGTGCCAGCAGCCCCGACCAGCGGGGTCGGACCGGGGAGCTGTTTTTT. Protein product: CASSPDQRGRTGELFF.

The J gene is TRBJ1-2, the V gene TRBV30; no clear D. The CDR3 length is 14 residues. In germline, CDR1 is GTSNPN, CDR2 SVGIG (reference sequence). Trimming shortened V by 0 bases and J by 3 bases, and 11 bases separated the two germline ends. The CDR3 sequence is CAWSVLPADYGYTF. The CDR3 DNA reads as TGTGCCTGGAGTGTATTACCGGCGGACTATGGCTACACCTTC.

The rearrangement joins TRBV6-5 to TRBJ1-2; 12 nucleotides match TRBD1. The CDR3 is made up of 15 amino acids. V was pared by 5 bases and J by 7 bases, with 8 bases of the junction left unmatched. Germline values: CDR1 MNHEY, CDR2 SVGAGI. This CDR3 is CASSNRDRGPAGYTF. The CDR3 bases are TGTGCCAGCAGTAACCGGGACAGGGGGCCGGCTGGCTACACCTTC.

CDR3 sequence: CASSLGTLNYEQYF. As DNA, the CDR3 is TGTGCCAGCAGCTTAGGGACCCTGAATTACGAGCAGTACTTC. This chain joins TRBV7-2 and TRBJ2-7; D not certain. The germline V gene has CDR1 SGHTA and CDR2 FQGNSA. Trimming took off 1 base at V and 4 bases at J, with 11 bases between the two ends. The CDR3 contains 14 residues.